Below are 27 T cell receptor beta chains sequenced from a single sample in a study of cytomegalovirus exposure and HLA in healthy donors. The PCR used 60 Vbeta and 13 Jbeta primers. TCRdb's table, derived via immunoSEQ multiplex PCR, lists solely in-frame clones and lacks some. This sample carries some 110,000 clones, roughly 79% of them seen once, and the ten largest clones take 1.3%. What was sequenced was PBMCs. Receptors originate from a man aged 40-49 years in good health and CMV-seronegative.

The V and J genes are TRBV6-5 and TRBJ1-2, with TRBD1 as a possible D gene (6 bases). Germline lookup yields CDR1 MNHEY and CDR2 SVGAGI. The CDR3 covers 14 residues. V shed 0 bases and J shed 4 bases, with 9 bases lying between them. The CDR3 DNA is TGTGCCAGCAGTTACTCGGGACAACGCTATGGCTACACCTTC. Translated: CASSYSGQRYGYTF.

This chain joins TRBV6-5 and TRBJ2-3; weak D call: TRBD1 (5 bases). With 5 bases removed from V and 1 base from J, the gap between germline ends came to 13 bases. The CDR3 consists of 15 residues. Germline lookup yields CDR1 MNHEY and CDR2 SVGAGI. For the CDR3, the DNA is TGTGCCAGCAGTGCTCTAGGGGCGGGCACAGATACGCAGTATTTT. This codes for CASSALGAGTDTQYF.

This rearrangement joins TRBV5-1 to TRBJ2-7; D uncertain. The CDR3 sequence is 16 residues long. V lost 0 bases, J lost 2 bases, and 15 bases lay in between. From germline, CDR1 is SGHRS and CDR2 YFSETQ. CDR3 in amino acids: CASSLASSGGPYEQYF. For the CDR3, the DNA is TGCGCCAGCAGCTTGGCCTCGAGTGGTGGGCCCTACGAGCAGTACTTC.

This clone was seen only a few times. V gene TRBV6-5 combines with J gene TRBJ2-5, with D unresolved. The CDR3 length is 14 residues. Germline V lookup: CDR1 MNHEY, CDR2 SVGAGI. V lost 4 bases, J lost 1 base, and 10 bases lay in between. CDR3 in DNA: TGTGCCAGCAGTTTGGTCGGTATCCAAGAGACCCAGTACTTC. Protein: CASSLVGIQETQYF.

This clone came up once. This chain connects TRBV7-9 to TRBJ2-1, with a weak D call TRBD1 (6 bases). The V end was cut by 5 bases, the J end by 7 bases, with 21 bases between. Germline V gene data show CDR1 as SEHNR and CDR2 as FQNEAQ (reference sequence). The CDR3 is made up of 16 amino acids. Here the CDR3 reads CASSTMDRGLGNEQFF. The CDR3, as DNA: TGTGCCAGCAGCACAATGGACAGAGGACTTGGGAATGAGCAGTTCTTC. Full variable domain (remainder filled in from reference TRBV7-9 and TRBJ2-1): DTGVSQNPRHKITKRGQNVTFRCDPISEHNRLYWYRQTLGQGPEFLTYFQNEAQLEKSRLLSDRFSAERPKGSFSTLEIQRTEQGDSAMYLCASSTMDRGLGNEQFFGPGTRLTVL.

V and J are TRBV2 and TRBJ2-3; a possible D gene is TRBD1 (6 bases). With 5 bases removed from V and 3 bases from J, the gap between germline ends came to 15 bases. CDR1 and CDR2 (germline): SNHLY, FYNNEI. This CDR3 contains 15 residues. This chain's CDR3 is CASSLQGVGTDTQYF. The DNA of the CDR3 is TGTGCCAGCAGTCTACAGGGAGTCGGAACAGATACGCAGTATTTT.

The CDR3 loop reads CASSVYGTQYF. The CDR3 DNA sequence: TGTGCCAGCAGTGTCTACGGTACGCAGTATTTT. The chain is built from TRBV27 and TRBJ2-3; D call uncertain. The CDR3 length is 11 residues. The germline V gene encodes CDR1 MNHEY and CDR2 SMNVEV (reference sequence). Trimming cost V 5 bases and J 8 bases, with 8 bases left between them.

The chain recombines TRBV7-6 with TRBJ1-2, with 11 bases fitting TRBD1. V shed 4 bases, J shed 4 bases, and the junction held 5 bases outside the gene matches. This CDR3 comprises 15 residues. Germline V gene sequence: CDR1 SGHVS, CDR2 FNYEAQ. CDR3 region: CASSYQGTGGYGYTF. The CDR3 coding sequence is TGTGCCAGCAGCTACCAAGGGACAGGGGGCTATGGCTACACCTTC.

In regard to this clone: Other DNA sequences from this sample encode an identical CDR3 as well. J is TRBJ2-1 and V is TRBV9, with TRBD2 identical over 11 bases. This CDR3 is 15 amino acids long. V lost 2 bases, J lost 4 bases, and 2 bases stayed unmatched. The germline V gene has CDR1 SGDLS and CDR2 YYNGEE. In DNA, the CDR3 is TGTGCCAGCAGCGTCGGGACTAGCGGTTACAATGAGCAGTTCTTC. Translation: CASSVGTSGYNEQFF.

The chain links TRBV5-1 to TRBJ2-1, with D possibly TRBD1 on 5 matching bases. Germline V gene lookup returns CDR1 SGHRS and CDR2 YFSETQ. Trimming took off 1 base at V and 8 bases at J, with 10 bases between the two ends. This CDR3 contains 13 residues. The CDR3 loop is CASSLPDSHEQFF. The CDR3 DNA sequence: TGCGCCAGCAGCTTGCCCGACAGCCATGAGCAGTTCTTC.

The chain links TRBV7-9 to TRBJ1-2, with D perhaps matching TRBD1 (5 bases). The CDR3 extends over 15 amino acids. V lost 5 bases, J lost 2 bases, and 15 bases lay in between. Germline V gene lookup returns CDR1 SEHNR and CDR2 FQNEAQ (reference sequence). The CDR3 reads CASSKPGGTNYGYTF. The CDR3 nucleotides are TGTGCCAGCAGCAAACCGGGGGGAACCAACTATGGCTACACCTTC.

The CDR3 DNA is TGCAGCTCTCGGACTAGCAGCAACGAGCAGTACTTC. This codes for CSSRTSSNEQYF. The chain links TRBV29-1 to TRBJ2-7; 8 bases match TRBD2. CDR1 SQVTM and CDR2 ANQGSEA come from the germline V gene. The CDR3 sequence is 12 residues long. Trimming cost V 8 bases and J 5 bases; bases outside gene matches: 8.

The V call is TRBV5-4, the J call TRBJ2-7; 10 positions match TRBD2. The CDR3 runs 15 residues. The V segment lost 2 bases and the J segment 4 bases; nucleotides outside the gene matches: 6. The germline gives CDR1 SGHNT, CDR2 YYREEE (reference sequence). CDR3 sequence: CASSFPGLAEYEQYF. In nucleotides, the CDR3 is TGTGCCAGCAGCTTCCCAGGACTAGCGGAATACGAGCAGTACTTC.

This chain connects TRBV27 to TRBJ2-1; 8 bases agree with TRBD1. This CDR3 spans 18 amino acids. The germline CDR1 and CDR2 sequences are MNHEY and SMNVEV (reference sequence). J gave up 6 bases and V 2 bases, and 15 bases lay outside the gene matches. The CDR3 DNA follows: TGTGCCAGCAGTTTAGTGAGTTCGGTGACAGGGGAGGCCAATGAGCAGTTCTTC. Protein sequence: CASSLVSSVTGEANEQFF.

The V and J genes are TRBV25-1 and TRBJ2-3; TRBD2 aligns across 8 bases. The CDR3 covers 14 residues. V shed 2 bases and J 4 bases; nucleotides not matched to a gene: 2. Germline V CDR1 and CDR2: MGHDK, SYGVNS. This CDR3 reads CASSERLASDTQYF. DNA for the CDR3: TGTGCCAGCAGTGAAAGACTAGCGTCAGATACGCAGTATTTT.

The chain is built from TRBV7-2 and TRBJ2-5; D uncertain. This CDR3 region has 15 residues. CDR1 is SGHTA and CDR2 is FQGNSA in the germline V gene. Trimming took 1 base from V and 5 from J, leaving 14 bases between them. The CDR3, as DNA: TGTGCCAGCAGCTTAGGACTGCCCCGCCGTGAGACCCAGTACTTC. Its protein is CASSLGLPRRETQYF.

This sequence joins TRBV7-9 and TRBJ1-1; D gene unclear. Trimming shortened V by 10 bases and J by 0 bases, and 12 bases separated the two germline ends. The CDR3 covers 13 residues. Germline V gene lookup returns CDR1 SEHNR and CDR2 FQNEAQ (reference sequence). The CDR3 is CATPSPLNTEAFF. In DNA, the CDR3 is TGTGCCACCCCTAGCCCCTTGAACACTGAAGCTTTCTTT.

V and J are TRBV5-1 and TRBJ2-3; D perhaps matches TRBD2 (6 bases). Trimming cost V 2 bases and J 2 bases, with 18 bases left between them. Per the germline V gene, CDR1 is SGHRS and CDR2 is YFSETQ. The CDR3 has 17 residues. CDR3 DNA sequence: TGCGCCAGCAGCTTTGGTTGGGATAGCGGACTCACAGATACGCAGTATTTT. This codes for CASSFGWDSGLTDTQYF.

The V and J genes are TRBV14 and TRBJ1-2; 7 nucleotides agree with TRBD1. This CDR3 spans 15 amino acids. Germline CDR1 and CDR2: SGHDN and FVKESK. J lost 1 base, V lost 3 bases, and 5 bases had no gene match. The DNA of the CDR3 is TGTGCCAGCAGCCAGGACAGGACCTTTAACTATGGCTACACCTTC. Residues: CASSQDRTFNYGYTF.

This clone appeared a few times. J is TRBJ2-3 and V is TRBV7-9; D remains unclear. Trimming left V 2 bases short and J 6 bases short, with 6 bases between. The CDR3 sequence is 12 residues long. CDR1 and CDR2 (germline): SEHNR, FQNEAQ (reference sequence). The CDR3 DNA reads TGTGCCAGCAGCTTAACTTCTGATACGCAGTATTTT. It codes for CASSLTSDTQYF. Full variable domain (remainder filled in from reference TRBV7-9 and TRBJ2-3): DTGVSQNPRHKITKRGQNVTFRCDPISEHNRLYWYRQTLGQGPEFLTYFQNEAQLEKSRLLSDRFSAERPKGSFSTLEIQRTEQGDSAMYLCASSLTSDTQYFGPGTRLTVL.

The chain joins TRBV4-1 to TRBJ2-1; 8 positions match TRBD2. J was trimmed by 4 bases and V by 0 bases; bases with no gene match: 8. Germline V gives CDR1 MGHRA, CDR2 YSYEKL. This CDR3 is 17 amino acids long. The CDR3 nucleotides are TGCGCCAGCAGCCAAGAAGTTAGAGCGGGGGTTTACAATGAGCAGTTCTTC. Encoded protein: CASSQEVRAGVYNEQFF.

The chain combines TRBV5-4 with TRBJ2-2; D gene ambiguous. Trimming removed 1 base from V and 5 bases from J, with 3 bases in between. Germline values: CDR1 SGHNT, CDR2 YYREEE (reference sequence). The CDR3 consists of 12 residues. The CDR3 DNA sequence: TGTGCCAGCAGCTTGCTGACCGGGGAGCTGTTTTTT. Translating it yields CASSLLTGELFF. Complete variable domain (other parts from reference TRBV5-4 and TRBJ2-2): ETGVTQSPTHLIKTRGQQVTLRCSSQSGHNTVSWYQQALGQGPQFIFQYYREEENGRGNFPPRFSGLQFPNYSSELNVNALELDDSALYLCASSLLTGELFFGEGSRLTVL.

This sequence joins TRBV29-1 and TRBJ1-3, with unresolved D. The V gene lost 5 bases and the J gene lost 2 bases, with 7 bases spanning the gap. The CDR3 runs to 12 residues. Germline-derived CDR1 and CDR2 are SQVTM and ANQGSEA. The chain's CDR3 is CSVLETGNTIYF. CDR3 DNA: TGCAGCGTTCTAGAAACTGGAAACACCATATATTTT.

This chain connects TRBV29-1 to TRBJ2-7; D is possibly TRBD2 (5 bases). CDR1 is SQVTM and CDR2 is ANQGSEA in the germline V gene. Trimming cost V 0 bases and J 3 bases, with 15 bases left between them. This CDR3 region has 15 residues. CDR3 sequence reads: CSVEEEELGHYEQYF. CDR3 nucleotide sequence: TGCAGCGTTGAAGAGGAGGAATTAGGCCACTACGAGCAGTACTTC.

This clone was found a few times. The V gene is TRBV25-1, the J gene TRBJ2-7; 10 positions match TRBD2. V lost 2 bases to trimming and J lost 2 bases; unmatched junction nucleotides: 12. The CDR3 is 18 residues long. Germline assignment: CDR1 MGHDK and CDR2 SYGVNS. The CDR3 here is CASSERYGSGGRAYEQYF. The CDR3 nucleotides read TGTGCCAGCAGTGAACGGTATGGTAGCGGGGGGCGAGCCTACGAGCAGTACTTC.

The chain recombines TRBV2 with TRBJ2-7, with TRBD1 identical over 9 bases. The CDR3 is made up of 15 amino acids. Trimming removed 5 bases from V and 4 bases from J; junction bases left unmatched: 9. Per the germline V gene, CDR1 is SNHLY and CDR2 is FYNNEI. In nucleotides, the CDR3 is TGTGCCAGCAGTTCCCGAACAGGGGGCTGGTACGAGCAGTACTTC. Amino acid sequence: CASSSRTGGWYEQYF. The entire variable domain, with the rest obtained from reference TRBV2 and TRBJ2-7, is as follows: EPEVTQTPSHQVTQMGQEVILRCVPISNHLYFYWYRQILGQKVEFLVSFYNNEISEKSEIFDDQFSVERPDGSNFTLKIRSTKLEDSAMYFCASSSRTGGWYEQYFGPGTRLTVT.

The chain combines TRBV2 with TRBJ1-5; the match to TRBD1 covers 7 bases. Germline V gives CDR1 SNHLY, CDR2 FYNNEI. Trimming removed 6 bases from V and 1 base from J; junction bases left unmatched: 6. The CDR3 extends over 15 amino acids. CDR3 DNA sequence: TGTGCCAGCAGGGAGACAGGGATAAGCAATCAGCCCCAGCATTTT. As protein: CASRETGISNQPQHF.